This T cell receptor (beta chain) was captured in a study of blood T cell repertoires in COVID-19. Across the study: Nucleic acid was either cDNA or gDNA, and it came from T cells, B-cell-depleted T cells, or PBMCs.

Germline V gives CDR1 KGHDR, CDR2 SFDVKD. The CDR3 is 15 residues long. V shed 5 bases and J 4 bases; nucleotides not matched to a gene: 8. In the authors' workflow: Amplification of reference gene primers provided the estimated nucleated cell counts. Libraries were prepared by immunoSEQ multiplex PCR; TCRdb keeps only in-frame clonotypes and omits some of them. For V, J and clone size, that table is used; D and trimming come from the DNA. Among 220,000 or so clones listed, around 84% were seen once. This chain connects TRBV24-1 to TRBJ2-5, with 8 bases lining up with TRBD2. What was sequenced was PBMCs or T cells enriched from blood (not recorded which). This TCR was sampled from a woman between 40 and 55 years old who had recovered from COVID-19. The CDR3 protein is CATSAFWAGGETQYF. The CDR3 DNA follows: TGTGCCACCAGTGCCTTTTGGGCGGGAGGAGAGACCCAGTACTTC.